Shown below are 2 T cell receptor beta chains from a single sample sequenced in a study of blood T cell repertoires in COVID-19. Measured with immunoSEQ multiplex PCR; TCRdb has only the in-frame clones, and not every one. There are 90,000 to 100,000 clones in the sample; 82% occur only once, and 15% to 20% lies in the top ten. Sequenced input: peripheral blood. Receptors were obtained from a man at least 80 years old with acute or convalescent COVID-19.

The chain couples TRBV27 to TRBJ2-7, with 9 bases aligning to TRBD1. The CDR3 loop spans 16 amino acids. Trimming removed 3 bases from V and 0 bases from J; junction bases left unmatched: 6. The germline CDR1 and CDR2 sequences are MNHEY and SMNVEV (reference sequence). CDR3 nucleotides: TGTGCCAGCAGTTTCATATCACAGGGGGCCTCCTACGAGCAGTACTTC. Translation gives CASSFISQGASYEQYF.

The rearrangement uses TRBV15 and TRBJ1-6, with D possibly matching TRBD1 (6 bases). Germline values: CDR1 LNHNV, CDR2 YYDKDF (reference sequence). The CDR3 sequence is 15 residues long. Between the trimmed V and J ends, which lost 4 bases and 5 bases, there was a span of 12 bases. This CDR3 reads CATSTEGQNNSPLHF. The CDR3 DNA reads TGTGCCACCAGCACCGAGGGACAAAATAATTCACCCCTCCACTTT.